These 29 T cell receptor beta chains were sequenced from one sample in a study of radiotherapy plus CTLA-4 blockade in lung cancer (dated by TCRdb to 2017 to 2018). Libraries were constructed by the immunoSEQ multiplex PCR assay. TCRdb holds this immuneACCESS table with in-frame rearrangements only. Some clones are missing; in checked studies, unresolved V genes explain under half, and the rest has no known cause. The sample records roughly 66,000 clones, around 83% of which are singletons. The ten largest account for about 4.2% of the sample. This material consisted of peripheral blood, taken from a patient treated with radiotherapy plus ipilimumab. The receptors derive from a human donor with non-small cell lung cancer who had a partial response to radiotherapy plus ipilimumab.

This sequence joins TRBV19 and TRBJ1-4, with a weak D call TRBD1 (5 bases). The CDR3 covers 13 residues. Between the trimmed V and J ends, which lost 5 bases and 8 bases, there was a span of 12 bases. Germline V gene lookup returns CDR1 LNHDA and CDR2 SQIVND (reference sequence). CDR3 DNA: TGTGCCAGTAGTGAAGGGGTCGGGGAAAAACTGTTTTTT. It is translated as CASSEGVGEKLFF. Full variable domain (missing parts from reference TRBV19 and TRBJ1-4): DGGITQSPKYLFRKEGQNVTLSCEQNLNHDAMYWYRQDPGQGLRLIYYSQIVNDFQKGDIAEGYSVSREKKESFPLTVTSAQKNPTAFYLCASSEGVGEKLFFGSGTQLSVL.

V gene TRBV7-9 combines with J gene TRBJ1-2; TRBD1 aligns across 9 bases. Trimming cost V 3 bases and J 7 bases; bases outside gene matches: 6. The CDR3 is made up of 14 amino acids. Germline-derived CDR1 and CDR2 are SEHNR and FQNEAQ (reference sequence). CDR3 nucleotide sequence: TGTGCCAGCAGCTTGGCCGGGACAGGGTCTGGCTACACCTTC. Protein: CASSLAGTGSGYTF. Full variable domain (missing parts from reference TRBV7-9 and TRBJ1-2): DTGVSQNPRHKITKRGQNVTFRCDPISEHNRLYWYRQTLGQGPEFLTYFQNEAQLEKSRLLSDRFSAERPKGSFSTLEIQRTEQGDSAMYLCASSLAGTGSGYTFGSGTRLTVV.

This chain links TRBV11-2 with TRBJ2-2; tentative D call: TRBD2 (5 bases). Germline loops: CDR1 SGHAT, CDR2 FQNNGV. The CDR3 loop spans 15 amino acids. The ends were cut back, 6 bases at V and 5 bases at J, with 16 bases in the middle. The CDR3 spells CASRIWGRGTGELFF. The CDR3, as DNA: TGTGCCAGCAGGATCTGGGGTCGGGGAACCGGGGAGCTGTTTTTT.

In this sample, this clone turned up a few times. The V gene is TRBV18, the J gene TRBJ2-5, with a tentative D call TRBD1 (6 bases). Germline values: CDR1 KGHSH, CDR2 LQKENI. The CDR3 spans 15 residues. V lost 2 bases, J lost 3 bases, and 13 bases lay in between. This CDR3 reads CASSPTRGREETQYF. The CDR3 region has the DNA TGTGCCAGCTCACCAACCAGGGGCCGCGAAGAGACCCAGTACTTC.

This chain uses TRBV11-2 with TRBJ1-5, with D possibly being TRBD1 (6 bases). Germline lookup yields CDR1 SGHAT and CDR2 FQNNGV. The CDR3 is made up of 16 amino acids. Trimming cost V 5 bases and J 6 bases, with 20 bases left between them. The CDR3 sequence: CASSPSKGTLPQPQHF. CDR3 coding DNA: TGTGCCAGCAGCCCAAGCAAGGGGACATTACCTCAGCCCCAGCATTTT. Variable domain in full (rest from reference TRBV11-2 and TRBJ1-5): EAGVAQSPRYKIIEKRQSVAFWCNPISGHATLYWYQQILGQGPKLLIQFQNNGVVDDSQLPKDRFSAERLKGVDSTLKIQPAKLEDSAVYLCASSPSKGTLPQPQHFGDGTRLSIL.

This clone was seen once. The rearrangement uses TRBV28 and TRBJ2-7, with 10 bases lining up with TRBD2. Germline V CDR1 and CDR2: MDHEN, SYDVKM. Losses at the gene ends were 8 bases for V and 0 bases for J; bases not matched to a gene: 4. The length of the CDR3 is 14 residues. The CDR3 region is CASYGTSASYEQYF. The CDR3 DNA is TGTGCCAGCTACGGGACTAGCGCCTCCTACGAGCAGTACTTC.

The DNA for the CDR3 is TGTGCCAGCAGACAAACCGGGACTAGCAATGAGCAGTTCTTC. It yields the protein CASRQTGTSNEQFF. This sequence joins TRBV11-2 and TRBJ2-1; 8 bases are shared with TRBD2. The trim removed 6 bases at V and 6 bases at J, leaving 7 bases unmatched. This CDR3 spans 14 amino acids. Germline V gives CDR1 SGHAT, CDR2 FQNNGV.

The chain has TRBV2 and TRBJ2-3, with a possible D match to TRBD2 (5 bases). Trimming left V 1 base short and J 2 bases short, with 13 bases between. The V gene's germline CDR1 is SNHLY and CDR2 FYNNEI. This CDR3 spans 16 amino acids. The CDR3 DNA is TGTGCCAGCAGTGAAGGGCTAGCCGTACTCACAGATACGCAGTATTTT. Translated, it gives CASSEGLAVLTDTQYF.

V is TRBV29-1 and J is TRBJ2-1; weak D call: TRBD1 (5 bases). The CDR3 totals 13 residues. Trimming shortened V by 5 bases and J by 4 bases, and 12 bases separated the two germline ends. Germline CDR1 reads SQVTM; CDR2 reads ANQGSEA. This CDR3 is CSVSPAGYNEQFF. DNA for the CDR3: TGCAGCGTTAGCCCTGCAGGGTACAATGAGCAGTTCTTC.

This chain joins TRBV5-1 and TRBJ1-2, with 7 bases matching TRBD1. The germline CDR1 and CDR2 sequences are SGHRS and YFSETQ. The junction had 11 bases not matched to a gene; V was cut back by 4 bases and J by 5 bases. The CDR3 runs 15 residues. CDR3 region: CASSPGGTETYGYTF. CDR3 bases: TGCGCCAGCAGCCCTGGTGGGACAGAAACATATGGCTACACCTTC. The full variable domain, its missing parts supplied by reference TRBV5-1 and TRBJ1-2, is KAGVTQTPRYLIKTRGQQVTLSCSPISGHRSVSWYQQTPGQGLQFLFEYFSETQRNKGNFPGRFSGRQFSNSRSEMNVSTLELGDSALYLCASSPGGTETYGYTFGSGTRLTVV.

The CDR3 loop reads CASSLVAGLAGEQFF. The CDR3 DNA is TGCGCCAGCAGCTTGGTGGCCGGACTAGCAGGTGAGCAGTTCTTC. The chain links TRBV5-1 to TRBJ2-1; 8 bases line up with TRBD2. The CDR3 runs 15 residues. After removal of 0 bases from V and 9 bases from J, the junction contained 8 bases not matched to a gene. Germline lookup yields CDR1 SGHRS and CDR2 YFSETQ.

The chain employs TRBV2 and TRBJ2-5, with D perhaps matching TRBD1 (6 bases). This CDR3 is 13 amino acids long. Germline V gene sequence: CDR1 SNHLY, CDR2 FYNNEI. The V gene lost 6 bases and the J gene lost 4 bases, with 12 bases spanning the gap. CDR3 in amino acids: CASSPSRGETQYF. CDR3 DNA: TGTGCCAGCAGCCCGAGCAGGGGAGAGACCCAGTACTTC. Based on the CDR3 plus reference TRBV2 and TRBJ2-5, the full variable domain is EPEVTQTPSHQVTQMGQEVILRCVPISNHLYFYWYRQILGQKVEFLVSFYNNEISEKSEIFDDQFSVERPDGSNFTLKIRSTKLEDSAMYFCASSPSRGETQYFGPGTRLLVL.

The chain uses TRBV18 and TRBJ2-1; D uncertain. Looked up from germline, CDR1 is KGHSH and CDR2 is LQKENI. Trimming pared 5 bases from V and 5 bases from J, leaving 10 bases between. The length of the CDR3 is 13 residues. CDR3 sequence (DNA): TGTGCCAGCTCATCCACTCGGGACAATGAGCAGTTCTTC. Translation: CASSSTRDNEQFF.

The chain recombines TRBV7-9 with TRBJ1-1; D gene unclear. V was cut by 9 bases and J by 5 bases, with 19 bases left in between. Germline CDR1 SEHNR, CDR2 FQNEAQ (reference sequence). The CDR3 totals 14 residues. The CDR3 here is CASLGAAGKTEAFF. CDR3 DNA: TGTGCCAGTCTCGGTGCGGCGGGGAAAACTGAAGCTTTCTTT.

The chain recombines TRBV7-9 with TRBJ2-3; 7 nucleotides match TRBD2. This CDR3 is 14 amino acids long. Germline V gives CDR1 SEHNR, CDR2 FQNEAQ (reference sequence). The J segment lost 6 bases and the V segment lost 5 bases, leaving 8 bases of the junction unmatched. CDR3 nucleotides: TGTGCCAGCAGCCTCCTAGCGGTCCTCGATACGCAGTATTTT. It encodes CASSLLAVLDTQYF.

The chain employs TRBV18 and TRBJ1-1; TRBD1 aligns across 7 bases. From germline, CDR1 is KGHSH and CDR2 LQKENI. The CDR3 consists of 14 residues. V shed 3 bases, J shed 0 bases, and the junction held 1 base outside the gene matches. CDR3 sequence reads: CASSPGQMNTEAFF. DNA for the CDR3: TGTGCCAGCTCACCGGGACAGATGAACACTGAAGCTTTCTTT.

J is TRBJ2-5 and V is TRBV10-3, with 7 nucleotides matching TRBD1. Germline lookup yields CDR1 ENHRY and CDR2 SYGVKD. The CDR3 extends over 14 amino acids. Unmatched junction bases numbered 4, after V lost 4 bases and J lost 2 bases. Here the CDR3 reads CAISVDRDQETQYF. As DNA, the CDR3 is TGTGCCATCAGTGTTGACAGGGATCAAGAGACCCAGTACTTC.

The chain employs TRBV25-1 and TRBJ1-5; D ambiguous. The germline V and J ends were trimmed by 8 bases and 10 bases, with 15 bases remaining between them. CDR1 is MGHDK, CDR2 SYGVNS, per germline. The CDR3 has 12 amino acids. The CDR3 nucleotides read TGTGCCAGCCGGGAAGATTTGGGTCCCCAGCATTTT. It is translated as CASREDLGPQHF.

This sequence joins TRBV27 and TRBJ1-1; 8 bases are a match to TRBD1. Losses at the gene ends were 4 bases for V and 3 bases for J; bases not matched to a gene: 10. The CDR3 loop spans 16 amino acids. Germline CDR1 is MNHEY and CDR2 is SMNVEV (reference sequence). This CDR3 reads CASSSRVGQGYTEAFF. CDR3 sequence (DNA): TGTGCCAGCAGTTCCCGAGTAGGACAGGGTTACACTGAAGCTTTCTTT.

This clone was observed once. The chain has TRBV6-5 and TRBJ2-3; 8 nucleotides align to TRBD2. The length of the CDR3 is 15 residues. V gave up 6 bases and J gave up 3 bases; unmatched junction bases: 8. CDR1 and CDR2 (germline): MNHEY, SVGAGI. CDR3 in DNA: TGTGCCAGCAGCCCACTAGCGGAACGGACAGATACGCAGTATTTT. The encoded protein is CASSPLAERTDTQYF.

This clone was observed a few times. V and J are TRBV15 and TRBJ2-1, with 9 bases identical to TRBD1. J gave up 6 bases and V 2 bases, and 8 bases lay outside the gene matches. The CDR3 spans 16 residues. Germline V gives CDR1 LNHNV, CDR2 YYDKDF (reference sequence). DNA for the CDR3: TGTGCCACCAGCAGACAGAGACAGGGGGGGATCAATGAGCAGTTCTTC. Residues: CATSRQRQGGINEQFF. Filled out from reference TRBV15 and TRBJ2-1, the complete variable domain reads DAMVIQNPRYQVTQFGKPVTLSCSQTLNHNVMYWYQQKSSQAPKLLFHYYDKDFNNEADTPDNFQSRRPNTSFCFLDIRSPGLGDTAMYLCATSRQRQGGINEQFFGPGTRLTVL.

This chain links TRBV7-3 with TRBJ2-1, with 11 bases matching TRBD2. The V gene end was trimmed by 5 bases and the J gene end by 3 bases; junction bases not matched to a gene: 3. Germline loops: CDR1 SGHTA, CDR2 FQGTGA. The CDR3 is made up of 15 amino acids. This CDR3 reads CASSQLAGDYNEQFF. In nucleotides, the CDR3 is TGTGCCAGCAGCCAACTAGCGGGAGACTACAATGAGCAGTTCTTC.

The J gene is TRBJ1-2, the V gene TRBV23-1, with TRBD1 identical over 7 bases. TRBV23-1 is designated an ORF whose function remains uncertain. CDR3 length equals 15 residues. V was pared by 4 bases and J by 4 bases, with 9 bases of the junction left unmatched. The chain's CDR3 is CASSPYRQGGYGYTF. The DNA of the CDR3 is TGCGCCAGCAGTCCATACCGACAGGGTGGCTATGGCTACACCTTC.

This chain connects TRBV4-2 to TRBJ2-3; 8 bases line up with TRBD2. CDR1 is LGHNA and CDR2 is YNFKEQ in the germline V gene. V was clipped by 4 bases and J by 3 bases; unmatched bases: 12. The CDR3 sequence is 17 residues long. The CDR3 DNA reads TGTGCCAGCAGCCCAGCCCTAGCGGGCGGGAAAACAGATACGCAGTATTTT. Translation gives CASSPALAGGKTDTQYF.

This clone was counted between two and nine times. The V gene is TRBV10-3, the J gene TRBJ2-5; D not resolved. CDR3 length: 15 amino acids. The germline V gene encodes CDR1 ENHRY and CDR2 SYGVKD. Trimming removed 0 bases at V and 5 bases at J, with 13 bases between. For the CDR3, the DNA is TGTGCCATCAGTGAGTCTATCCAGCGACCCGAGACCCAGTACTTC. The encoded protein is CAISESIQRPETQYF.

CDR3 loop: CASSYDTSGRTEQYF. CDR3 sequence (DNA): TGTGCCAGCAGTTACGACACATCAGGCCGTACCGAGCAGTACTTC. V is TRBV6-5 and J is TRBJ2-7; D remains unclear. Trimming removed 2 bases from V and 6 bases from J, with 17 bases in between. Germline CDR1 reads MNHEY; CDR2 reads SVGAGI. The CDR3 totals 15 residues.

The chain is built from TRBV7-2 and TRBJ2-5, with 12 bases identical to TRBD2. V lost 1 base to trimming and J lost 5 bases; unmatched junction nucleotides: 5. The germline CDR1 and CDR2 sequences are SGHTA and FQGNSA. The CDR3 is made up of 16 amino acids. CDR3 sequence: CASSLESSGRGETQYF. The CDR3 nucleotides are TGTGCCAGCAGCTTAGAATCTAGCGGGAGGGGGGAGACCCAGTACTTC.

This sequence joins TRBV7-2 and TRBJ2-1; TRBD2 matches 9 bases. CDR1 is SGHTA and CDR2 is FQGNSA in the germline V gene. Trimming removed 6 bases from V and 7 bases from J; junction bases left unmatched: 4. The CDR3 is 13 residues long. The CDR3 region has the DNA TGTGCCAGCAGGGCGGGAGGGGGAAATGAGCAGTTCTTC. Its protein is CASRAGGGNEQFF.

The chain links TRBV7-5 to TRBJ2-2; TRBD2 is the table's D call and was not checked against the DNA. TRBV7-5 constitutes a pseudogene. This CDR3 is 17 amino acids long. CDR3 sequence reads: CVRSPGLAGGGGGELFF. In DNA form, the CDR3 reads TGTGTCAGAAGCCCCGGACTAGCGGGAGGGGGGGGCGGGGAGCTGTTTTTT.